A single T cell receptor (beta chain) is shown here with its context. This clonotype appeared many times. Its recognized antigen is unknown. Qualities for individual bases were not recorded, and no much larger clone is one base off. The sample's time point label, decoded: persistent/refractory GD, antithyroid drugs over 5 years with positive TRAb. For both TCR sequencing and RNA sequencing, RNA was extracted from PBMCs using TRIzol. The diagnosis of Graves' disease was made according to American Thyroid Association guidelines. Patients were recruited from an endocrinology department in Xi'an, China. Each patient gave about 10 milliliters of peripheral blood, collected in an EDTA anticoagulant tube. Ficoll Paque Plus density gradient separation was used to isolate PBMCs, and no additional T cell sorting was done. An Agilent 2100 Bioanalyzer and agarose gel were used to assess RNA quality, and a NanoDrop 2000 was used to measure RNA concentration.

The data were obtained in a study of regulatory T cells in long-lasting Graves disease (dated by TCRdb to about 2021). For the study in its entirety: Persistent Graves' disease meant more than 5 years of antithyroid drug treatment with TSH receptor autoantibodies that stayed positive. The study was registered as a clinical trial and conducted in China. A total of about 33 samples were covered by TCR sequencing, comprising 13 persistent and about 20 newly diagnosed Graves' disease patients. On average, persistent Graves' disease patients in the clinical cohort had been on antithyroid drugs for about 10.3 years. Peripheral blood TCR sequencing and RNA sequencing compared persistent Graves' disease patients with newly diagnosed Graves' disease patients.

Broad study findings and their caveats: Lower TCR Shannon entropy and fewer highly expanded clones were observed in persistent Graves' disease patients than in newly diagnosed patients, which suggested clonal expansion. The authors noted that the small sample size was a limitation that may lower accuracy. A larger number of public clonotypes was shared among persistent patients (fewer than 3,000) than among newly diagnosed patients (approximately 1,000). Sequencing and analysis were limited to the TCR beta chain. Peripheral blood alone was examined, since thyroid tissue, which constituted the primary lesion, could not be accessed.

Libraries were prepared through multiplex PCR. The data were produced on an Illumina HiSeq 4000. iRepertoire HTBI primers and Arm-PCR amplification of CDR3 regions were used to construct TCR beta libraries. Before sequencing, the PCR products went through gel purification. As for how the authors treated the data: Gene usage analysis of CDR3 amino acid clonotypes used the roughly 60 TRBV and some 15 TRBJ segments found across samples. COPE and FqMerger were used to merge filtered high-quality paired reads into contigs. Contigs were aligned with BLAST to IMGT TRBV, TRBD and TRBJ reference genes, and CDR3 was defined per IMGT. Any clonotype with a frequency above 0.1% was classified as a highly expanded clone. Repertoire diversity was measured by Shannon entropy, and V-J evenness by the Gini coefficient. Public clonotypes were defined as clonotypes shared by more than one individual. TCRdb trimmed public reads at Q25 via fastp, called clones via MiXCR and kept in-frame beta chains. CDR3 protein duplicates are merged, each entry listing the most common genes and DNA. In this record, the V and J calls reflect TCRdb's handling and not the investigators' own analysis. Counted in this sample were some 370,000 distinct CDR3 sequences; around 21% of them appeared once. About 20% of the sample goes to the ten largest clones.

The receptor was derived from a female donor with Graves disease. The specimen comprised peripheral blood mononuclear cells (PBMCs), sampled when the disease was refractory, from a patient treated with antithyroid drugs.

CDR3 region: CAINSGQETQYF. The sequence in DNA is TGTGCCATTAATAGCGGACAAGAGACCCAGTACTTC. The sequence joins TRBV2 to TRBJ2-5; TRBD2 might be the D gene, on 6 matching bases. The CDR3 numbers 12 residues from cysteine through phenylalanine. Kept here is only the CDR3 DNA, which spans 36 bases and is read in frame from base 1. For CDR1 and CDR2, the germline V gene lists SNHLY and FYNNEI. The germline ends are 11 bases apart after V is trimmed by 10 bases and J by 2 bases.